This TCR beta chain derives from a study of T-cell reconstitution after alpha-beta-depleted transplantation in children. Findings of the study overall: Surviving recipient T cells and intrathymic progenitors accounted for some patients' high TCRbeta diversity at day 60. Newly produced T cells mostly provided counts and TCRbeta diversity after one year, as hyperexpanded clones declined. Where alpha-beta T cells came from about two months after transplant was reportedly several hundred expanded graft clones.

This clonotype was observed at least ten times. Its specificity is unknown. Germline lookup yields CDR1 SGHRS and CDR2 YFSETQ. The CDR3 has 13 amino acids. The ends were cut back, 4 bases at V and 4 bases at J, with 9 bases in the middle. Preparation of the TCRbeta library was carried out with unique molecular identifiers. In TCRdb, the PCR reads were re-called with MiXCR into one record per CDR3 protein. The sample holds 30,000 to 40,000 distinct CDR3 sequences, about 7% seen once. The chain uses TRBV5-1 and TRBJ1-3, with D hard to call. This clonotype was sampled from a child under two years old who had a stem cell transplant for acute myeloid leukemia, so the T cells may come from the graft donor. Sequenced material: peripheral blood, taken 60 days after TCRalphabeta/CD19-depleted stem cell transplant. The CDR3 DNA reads TGCGCCAGCAGCCAATCGGGAGGAAACACCATATATTTT. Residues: CASSQSGGNTIYF.